One TCR beta chain is described in this entry. This record belongs to a study of CD8 T cells in ankylosing spondylitis. The V and J ends lost 5 bases and 9 bases respectively, with 11 bases between them. Germline V gives CDR1 SEHNR, CDR2 FQNEAQ (reference sequence). The CDR3 sequence is 12 residues long. TCRdb used MiXCR to reprocess the 5' RACE reads, holding one entry per CDR3 protein. The repertoire holds about 260,000 distinct CDR3 sequences, with 20% as singletons. The sequencing sample was made of blood, either unsorted or a sorted T cell fraction (not recorded which). The clonotype was recovered from a male donor with ankylosing spondylitis or in good health (not recorded which). The chain links TRBV7-9 to TRBJ2-1; tentative D call: TRBD1 (5 bases). The CDR3 DNA is TGTGCCAGCAGCGGGGCCGTCGGTGAGCAGTTCTTC. It yields the protein CASSGAVGEQFF.